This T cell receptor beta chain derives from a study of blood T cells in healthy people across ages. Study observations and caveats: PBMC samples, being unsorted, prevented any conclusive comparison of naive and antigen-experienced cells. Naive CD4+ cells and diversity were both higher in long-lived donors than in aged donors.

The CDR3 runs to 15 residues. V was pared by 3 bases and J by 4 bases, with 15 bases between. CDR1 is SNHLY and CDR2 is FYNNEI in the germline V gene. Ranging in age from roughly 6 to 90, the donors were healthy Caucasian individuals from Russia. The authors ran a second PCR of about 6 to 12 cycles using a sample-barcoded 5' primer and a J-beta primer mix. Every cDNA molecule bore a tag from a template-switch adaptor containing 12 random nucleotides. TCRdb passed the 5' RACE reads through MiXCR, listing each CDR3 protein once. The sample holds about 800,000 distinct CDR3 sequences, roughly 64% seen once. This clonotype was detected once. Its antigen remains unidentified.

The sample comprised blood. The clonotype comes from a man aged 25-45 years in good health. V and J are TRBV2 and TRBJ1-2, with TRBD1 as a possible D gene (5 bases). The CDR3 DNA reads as TGTGCCAGCAGTGAGACGGAGGGGCGCGTCTATGGCTACACCTTC. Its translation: CASSETEGRVYGYTF.